The 10 T cell receptor beta chains in this list originate from one sample, sequenced in a study of T cell responses to AZD1222 COVID-19 vaccine. Assay: immunoSEQ multiplex PCR; the TCRdb copy retains only in-frame clones and omits some. The repertoire holds some 120,000 clones, with 70% to 85% as singletons. This sample comprised peripheral blood, obtained on day 0 of AZD1222 vaccination. Every receptor here comes from an adult in good health.

This sequence joins TRBV7-9 and TRBJ1-6; no firm D call. Trimming pared 8 bases from V and 0 bases from J, leaving 11 bases between. The germline CDR1 and CDR2 sequences are SEHNR and FQNEAQ (reference sequence). The CDR3 runs to 15 residues. The CDR3 region is CASGQVGSYNSPLHF. In DNA form, the CDR3 reads TGTGCCAGCGGGCAGGTGGGCTCCTATAATTCACCCCTCCACTTT.

This chain uses TRBV6-5 with TRBJ1-1; D unclear. This CDR3 spans 13 amino acids. The V gene's germline CDR1 is MNHEY and CDR2 SVGAGI. The V and J ends lost 5 bases and 4 bases respectively, with 11 bases between them. CDR3 coding DNA: TGTGCCAGCAGTCCCCGGGATATCACTGAAGCTTTCTTT. This encodes CASSPRDITEAFF.

CDR3 DNA sequence: TGTGCCAGCAGTTCCCGGCTAGCGGGGTGGTCCAATGAGCAGTTCTTC. Its translation: CASSSRLAGWSNEQFF. The chain links TRBV28 to TRBJ2-1; 9 nucleotides agree with TRBD2. Germline V CDR1 and CDR2: MDHEN, SYDVKM. This CDR3 region has 16 residues. Losses at the gene ends were 4 bases for V and 6 bases for J; bases not matched to a gene: 10.

J is TRBJ1-2 and V is TRBV12-3 or TRBV12-4, with 7 bases fitting TRBD1. This CDR3 has 12 amino acids. Losses at the gene ends were 5 bases for V and 13 bases for J; bases not matched to a gene: 10. The CDR3 sequence: CASSRTTGTGTF. The DNA for the CDR3 is TGTGCCAGCAGTCGAACGACAGGGACCGGCACCTTC.

The V call is TRBV5-1, the J call TRBJ1-6; no definite D call. The CDR3 is 14 residues long. Germline assignment: CDR1 SGHRS and CDR2 YFSETQ. V gave up 0 bases and J gave up 7 bases, with 8 bases separating them. This chain's CDR3 is CASSLAAENSPLHF. As DNA, the CDR3 is TGCGCCAGCAGCTTGGCAGCAGAGAATTCACCCCTCCACTTT. Full variable domain (rest looked up from reference TRBV5-1 and TRBJ1-6): KAGVTQTPRYLIKTRGQQVTLSCSPISGHRSVSWYQQTPGQGLQFLFEYFSETQRNKGNFPGRFSGRQFSNSRSEMNVSTLELGDSALYLCASSLAAENSPLHFGNGTRLTVT.

This clone was counted a few times. This rearrangement joins TRBV3-1 (or the pseudogene TRBV3-2) to TRBJ2-1; 7 bases match TRBD1. Germline CDR1 reads LGHDT; CDR2 reads YNNKEL (reference sequence). This CDR3 spans 14 amino acids. V was pared by 1 base and J by 12 bases, with 9 bases of the junction left unmatched. In DNA, the CDR3 is TGTGCCAGCAGCCAAGGGACAGGCATTCGTTGGCAGTTCTTC. This sequence encodes CASSQGTGIRWQFF.

The chain joins TRBV10-3 to TRBJ2-7, with TRBD1 matching 8 bases. The CDR3 is 11 residues long. The germline gives CDR1 ENHRY, CDR2 SYGVKD. The V and J ends lost 11 bases and 6 bases, in that order; junction bases with no gene match: 6. The DNA of the CDR3 is TGTGCCTCCAGGGGGCTAAGCGAGCAGTACTTC. Residues: CASRGLSEQYF.

This clone was seen a few times. The chain uses TRBV6-4 and TRBJ2-3; either TRBD1 or TRBD2 may fit D (6 bases each). The V gene lost 0 bases and the J gene lost 4 bases, with 14 bases spanning the gap. CDR1 is MRHNA, CDR2 SNTAGT, per germline. This CDR3 has 16 residues. In nucleotides, the CDR3 is TGTGCCAGCAGTGACTCCGAAGGGGGGCCCGCAGATACGCAGTATTTT. Its protein is CASSDSEGGPADTQYF.

V gene TRBV2 combines with J gene TRBJ1-2, with D possibly being TRBD1 (5 bases). Trimming took 7 bases from V and 5 from J, leaving 14 bases between them. The CDR3 has 13 amino acids. Germline CDR1 SNHLY, CDR2 FYNNEI. The CDR3, as DNA: TGTGCCAGCACCGAGGGGACGGAATATGGCTACACCTTC. Its protein is CASTEGTEYGYTF. Using reference TRBV2 and TRBJ1-2 for the parts outside the CDR3, the full variable domain is EPEVTQTPSHQVTQMGQEVILRCVPISNHLYFYWYRQILGQKVEFLVSFYNNEISEKSEIFDDQFSVERPDGSNFTLKIRSTKLEDSAMYFCASTEGTEYGYTFGSGTRLTVV.

This chain links TRBV4-3 with TRBJ1-1; TRBD1 is a possible D gene (6 bases). This CDR3 spans 15 amino acids. With 4 bases removed from V and 7 bases from J, the gap between germline ends came to 19 bases. Germline-derived CDR1 and CDR2 are LGHNA and YSLEER. CDR3 protein: CASSRNMGADSEAFF. CDR3 bases: TGCGCCAGCAGCCGCAATATGGGGGCAGACAGTGAAGCTTTCTTT.